The present entry profiles one T cell receptor beta chain with its context. The antigen is undetermined. This CDR3 is 16 amino acids long. The germline V and J ends were trimmed by 4 bases and 0 bases, with 13 bases remaining between them. Germline CDR1 SGHRS, CDR2 YFSETQ. This entry comes from a study of CD8 T cells in ankylosing spondylitis. The study's findings and limits: Significant enrichment of disease-linked clones was reported in matched ankylosing spondylitis synovial fluid. Ankylosing spondylitis blood seemed to carry a telltale TCR beta motif made of roughly 8 highly homologous variants. Reports of some motif variants in reactive arthritis synovial fluid and blood predate this one. Researchers report that disease-linked clones proved CD8+ and relatively rare in peripheral blood.

Preparation of TCR beta libraries was done by quantitative 5'-RACE with molecular barcodes. One entry per CDR3 protein, called by TCRdb with MiXCR from the 5' RACE reads. The repertoire holds hundreds of thousands of distinct CDR3 sequences, about 13% seen once, with around 7% in the top ten. The sequenced material came from blood, either unsorted or a sorted T cell fraction (not recorded which). This sequence was found in a male donor with ankylosing spondylitis. This chain joins TRBV5-1 and TRBJ1-4; D possibly corresponds to TRBD1 (5 bases). The CDR3 reads CASSDPQASTNEKLFF. DNA for the CDR3: TGCGCCAGCAGCGACCCACAGGCCTCAACTAATGAAAAACTGTTTTTT.